A selection of T cell receptor beta chains follows, all from one sample in a study of T-cell memory formation after mild COVID-19. TCRdb fed the 5' RACE reads into MiXCR, producing one record per CDR3 protein. This table has about 350,000 distinct CDR3 sequences, 28% appearing once. Sequenced input: PBMCs or a T cell subset sorted from them (not recorded which). Receptors were obtained from an adult woman who had mild COVID-19 (a few samples of this study predate the infection). Cell type and time point are not known. The CDR3 runs from the conserved cysteine through the conserved F or W. Each record gives: V gene, clone size, D gene, J gene, CDR3 DNA, CDR3 protein. The D gene is left open where the match is weak. Not every row has a clone size; where given, it reads once, few, many or a size class.

TRBV10-3	few	TRBD2	TRBJ2-1	TGTGCCATCAGCCCCATCGGACTAGCGGGAGAAGAGGCGAATGAGCAGTTCTTC	CAISPIGLAGEEANEQFF
TRBV5-1	few	.	TRBJ2-7	TGCGCCAGCAGTCTACCGGGACGTCTCTTCGAGCAGTACTTC	CASSLPGRLFEQYF
TRBV5-1	few	TRBD2	TRBJ2-1	TGCGCCAGCAGCTTGAGGCTAGCGGGGCCAAATGAGCAGTTCTTC	CASSLRLAGPNEQFF
TRBV20-1	few	TRBD1	TRBJ1-2	TGCAGTGCTATAGAACAGGGGGTAAACTATGGCTACACCTTC	CSAIEQGVNYGYTF
TRBV5-5	.	.	TRBJ2-7	TGTGCCAGCAGCTCCGTACCGGGGAACTCCTACGAGCAGTACTTC	CASSSVPGNSYEQYF
TRBV4-1	few	.	TRBJ2-2	TGCGCCAGCAGCCAGCCACGGGGGGCCCTGAACACCGGGGAGCTGTTTTTT	CASSQPRGALNTGELFF
TRBV20-1	.	TRBD2	TRBJ2-7	TGCAGTGCGCCTCTAGCGGGGACCTACGAGCAGTACTTC	CSAPLAGTYEQYF
TRBV5-1	many	.	TRBJ2-7	TGCGCCAGCAGCTTGGACAGCCTAGCCTACGAGCAGTACTTC	CASSLDSLAYEQYF
TRBV5-1	.	.	TRBJ2-3	.	CASSTSGQGTDTQYF
TRBV5-1	many	TRBD1	TRBJ2-7	TGCGCCAGCAGCTCCGGGACAGGGCTCTACGAGCAGTACTTC	CASSSGTGLYEQYF
TRBV12-3/TRBV12-4	.	.	TRBJ1-2	TGTGCCAGCACCCCTAACTCGGGAGTTAACTATGGCTACACCTTC	CASTPNSGVNYGYTF
TRBV10-3	.	.	TRBJ2-7	TGTGCCATCACTGTGGGGGGGCCCAGTGGCGAGCAGTACTTC	CAITVGGPSGEQYF
TRBV7-8	.	.	TRBJ1-2	TGTGCCAGCAGCTTAGGGGGTTCTGGGCAGGGAAACTATGGCTACACCTTC	CASSLGGSGQGNYGYTF
TRBV2	.	.	TRBJ2-7	TGTGCCAGCAGCACCCCGTCGGGGACCTACTACGAGCAGTACTTC	CASSTPSGTYYEQYF
TRBV29-1	.	.	TRBJ1-1	TGCAGCGGGGGCTTTTCTAGCACTGAAGCTTTCTTT	CSGGFSSTEAFF
TRBV14	.	TRBD1	TRBJ2-2	TGTGCCAGCAGCCCATGGACAGGTTCGAACACCGGGGAGCTGTTTTTT	CASSPWTGSNTGELFF
TRBV24-1	.	.	TRBJ2-3	TGTGCCACCAGTGATTTGGGGGGACGAAACACAGATACGCAGTATTTT	CATSDLGGRNTDTQYF
TRBV9	few	TRBD2	TRBJ2-7	TGTGCCAGCGGCGGGAGTCCCTACGAGCAGTACTTC	CASGGSPYEQYF
TRBV5-1	.	.	TRBJ1-1	TGCGCCAGCAGCTCGTCGACAGGCTCGAACACTGAAGCTTTCTTT	CASSSSTGSNTEAFF
TRBV7-2	few	TRBD1	TRBJ2-5	TGTGCCAGCAGACCCGACAGGGGAAGGCAAGAGACCCAGTACTTC	CASRPDRGRQETQYF
TRBV30	.	.	TRBJ1-1	TGTGCCTCCGAGGGGAACACTGAAGCTTTCTTT	CASEGNTEAFF
TRBV4-3	few	TRBD1	TRBJ2-1	TGCGCCAGCAGCCACAGGGGGCCTTACAATGAGCAGTTCTTC	CASSHRGPYNEQFF
TRBV9	once	TRBD1	TRBJ1-2	TGTGCCAGCAGCGTGGAGGGACAGGGGGCGAGCTATGGCTACACCTTC	CASSVEGQGASYGYTF
TRBV20-1	once	.	TRBJ2-1	TGCAGTGCTAGAGTCCGGGGGGCTGGAAATGAGCAGTTCTTC	CSARVRGAGNEQFF
TRBV11-2	medium-sized	.	TRBJ2-1	TGTGCCAGCAGCTTCGACTCTGGGCCCGGGGGGCAGTTCTTC	CASSFDSGPGGQFF
TRBV10-3	.	.	TRBJ2-3	TGTGCCATCAACGGGGAGCCCGGCACAGATACGCAGTATTTT	CAINGEPGTDTQYF
TRBV27	.	TRBD1	TRBJ1-2	TGTGCCAGCAGTTCGCTATCGGACAGGGGGCGCCGTGGCTACACCTTC	CASSSLSDRGRRGYTF
TRBV6-6	once	.	TRBJ1-1	TGTGCCAGCAGTTCCACCGGGCTCCAAATGAACACTGAAGCTTTCTTT	CASSSTGLQMNTEAFF
TRBV19	few	TRBD1	TRBJ2-5	TGTGCCAGTAGCGGACAGGCCCAAGAGACCCAGTACTTC	CASSGQAQETQYF
TRBV14	.	TRBD1	TRBJ1-2	TGTGCCAGCAGCCAAGGGTGGACAGGGAGTTTCTATGGCTACACCTTC	CASSQGWTGSFYGYTF
TRBV1	few	.	TRBJ2-7	TGCACCAGCAGCCCCCTTCGGGCTAGCGGGAGAAGAACGGTGCAGTACTTC	CTSSPLRASGRRTVQYF
TRBV29-1	.	TRBD1	TRBJ2-7	TGCAGCGTTGTCGGGGTTGGGACAGACACCTACGAGCAGTACTTC	CSVVGVGTDTYEQYF
TRBV5-1	.	.	TRBJ2-7	TGCGCCAGCAGCTTGGGGTCCCAGGGCGCCTACGAGCAGTACTTC	CASSLGSQGAYEQYF
TRBV5-1	few	TRBD1	TRBJ1-2	TGCGCCAGCAGCAGCGGGACAGCAGCTAACTATGGCTACACCTTC	CASSSGTAANYGYTF
TRBV2	.	TRBD1	TRBJ1-1	TGTGCCAGCGATCGGGGGACAGGGGATGGTGAAGCTTTCTTT	CASDRGTGDGEAFF
TRBV18	.	TRBD1	TRBJ1-4	TGTGCCAGCTCACTTTCCAGGGGGCAAGGAAATGAAAAACTGTTTTTT	CASSLSRGQGNEKLFF
TRBV29-1	.	.	TRBJ2-4	TGCAGCGCCCGGGGACAAAACATTAAGTACTTC	CSARGQNIKYF
TRBV7-9	.	.	TRBJ1-3	TGTGCCAGCAGCTCGCACAACAGGGATGGAAACACCATATATTTT	CASSSHNRDGNTIYF
TRBV2	.	.	TRBJ1-2	TGTGCCAGCAAGGAGGGGTCTTATGGCTACACCTTC	CASKEGSYGYTF
TRBV20-1	.	TRBD2	TRBJ2-4	TGCAGTGCTAGGGCGGCGGGGGGAGGAAACATTCAGTACTTC	CSARAAGGGNIQYF
TRBV11-2	.	.	TRBJ2-7	TGTGCCAGCAGTGACAGTAGCTACGAGCAGTACTTC	CASSDSSYEQYF
TRBV5-1	.	.	TRBJ2-7	TGCGCCAGCAGCTCCGAGGCGTTGTACGAGCAGTACTTC	CASSSEALYEQYF